This TCR beta chain was captured in a study of breast tumors, draining lymph nodes, adjacent tissues. As to this clonotype: Antigen specificity is unknown.

One entry per CDR3 protein, called by TCRdb with MiXCR from the multiplex PCR reads. Seen here are 150,000 to 250,000 distinct CDR3 sequences, roughly 29% observed once, and the top ten hold 4.3%. Study conclusions and caveats: Tumor TCR diversity was below lymph nodes but above nontumor tissue. That most tumor T cells come from lymph nodes remained unproven. Data fit most tumor T cells coming from lymph node, expanding in tumor. Compared with basal-like, luminal-like tumors shared significantly more repertoire with nontumor tissue.

Breast cancer patients provided tissue from their axillary draining lymph nodes. The CDR3 loop spans 12 amino acids. Germline assignment: CDR1 SGHDN and CDR2 FVKESK. V lost 4 bases, J lost 4 bases, and 8 bases lay in between. The rearrangement uses TRBV14 and TRBJ2-7; D gene unclear. Sequenced sample: axillary lymph node tissue. The source is a female donor with breast cancer. Some clones in this sample may be carry-over from other donors' samples. CDR3 sequence reads: CASSLAWYEQYF. CDR3 nucleotides: TGTGCCAGCAGCCTCGCTTGGTACGAGCAGTACTTC.